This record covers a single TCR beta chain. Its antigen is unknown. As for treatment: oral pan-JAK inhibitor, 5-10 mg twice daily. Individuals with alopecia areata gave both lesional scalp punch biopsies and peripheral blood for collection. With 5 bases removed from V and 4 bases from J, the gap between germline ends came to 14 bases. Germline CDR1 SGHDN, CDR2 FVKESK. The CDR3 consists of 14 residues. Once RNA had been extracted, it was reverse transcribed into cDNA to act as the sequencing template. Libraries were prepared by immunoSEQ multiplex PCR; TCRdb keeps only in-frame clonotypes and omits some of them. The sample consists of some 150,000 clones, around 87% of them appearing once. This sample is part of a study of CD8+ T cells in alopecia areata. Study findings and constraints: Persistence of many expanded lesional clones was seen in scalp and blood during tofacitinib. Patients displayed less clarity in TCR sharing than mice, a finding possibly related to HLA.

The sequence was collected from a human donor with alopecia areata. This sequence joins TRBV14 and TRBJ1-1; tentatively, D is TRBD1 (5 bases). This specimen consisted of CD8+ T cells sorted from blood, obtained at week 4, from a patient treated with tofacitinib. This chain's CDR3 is CASSYAAGGTEAFF. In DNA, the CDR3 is TGTGCCAGCAGCTACGCAGCGGGGGGCACTGAAGCTTTCTTT.